These 9 T cell receptor beta chains were all obtained from the same sample, sequenced in a study of cytomegalovirus exposure and HLA in healthy donors. Primers included in the PCR were 60 Vbeta and 13 Jbeta primers. Sequencing was performed with immunoSEQ multiplex PCR; in TCRdb, only in-frame clones are kept and a portion is missing. The table includes more than 140,000 clones, 60% to 80% detected once. The sample taken for sequencing was PBMCs. These receptors all come from a male donor in good health and CMV-seronegative.

The chain couples TRBV11-3 to TRBJ2-7; a weak D match, TRBD2 (5 bases). V dropped 4 bases and J dropped 5 bases, with 21 bases sitting between them. Germline V lookup: CDR1 SGHNT, CDR2 YENEEA. This CDR3 is built from 16 residues. The CDR3 is CASSSSILAGQHEQYF. CDR3 nucleotides: TGTGCCAGCAGCTCCTCTATCCTAGCAGGCCAACACGAGCAGTACTTC.

The rearrangement joins TRBV2 to TRBJ2-1; 10 nucleotides agree with TRBD1. The CDR3 contains 14 residues. V lost 6 bases and J lost 6; bases outside the gene matches: 5. Germline CDR1 and CDR2: SNHLY and FYNNEI. In DNA, the CDR3 is TGTGCCAGCAGCCGGGACAGGGGCAGCAATGAGCAGTTCTTC. It is translated as CASSRDRGSNEQFF.

The V call is TRBV18, the J call TRBJ2-1, with 11 bases fitting TRBD2. V lost 4 bases to trimming and J lost 3 bases; unmatched junction nucleotides: 2. CDR3 length: 15 amino acids. In germline, CDR1 is KGHSH, CDR2 LQKENI. The CDR3 bases are TGTGCCAGCTCACTAGCGGGGGGGGTCTACAATGAGCAGTTCTTC. This codes for CASSLAGGVYNEQFF.

This chain uses TRBV11-1 with TRBJ1-1; maybe TRBD1 (6 bases). The ends were cut back, 4 bases at V and 0 bases at J, with 15 bases in the middle. Germline V lookup: CDR1 SGHAT, CDR2 FQDESV (reference sequence). This CDR3 spans 16 amino acids. CDR3: CASSSRGGRLNTEAFF. In nucleotides, the CDR3 is TGTGCCAGCAGCTCAAGGGGGGGGCGACTGAACACTGAAGCTTTCTTT.

The V gene is TRBV7-8, the J gene TRBJ2-7, with D unresolved. CDR1 and CDR2 from the germline V gene are SGHVS and FQNEAQ. The V end was cut by 7 bases, the J end by 3 bases, with 16 bases between. The CDR3 consists of 14 residues. The CDR3 is CASTPRSRSYEQYF. In DNA form, the CDR3 reads TGTGCCAGCACCCCTCGGTCAAGAAGCTACGAGCAGTACTTC.

The chain couples TRBV7-9 to TRBJ2-3; possibly TRBD2 for D (6 bases). Trimming removed 9 bases from V and 2 bases from J, with 12 bases in between. This CDR3 region has 13 residues. Germline V gene sequence: CDR1 SEHNR, CDR2 FQNEAQ (reference sequence). The CDR3 coding sequence is TGTGCCAGTGAGGAGGGCTCCACAGATACGCAGTATTTT. This translates into CASEEGSTDTQYF.

Comments on this clone: One end of the junction varies from germline; a read error may be responsible. This chain uses TRBV7-9 with TRBJ1-6, with a possible D match to TRBD1 (6 bases). The CDR3 contains 15 residues. The germline V gene has CDR1 SEHNR and CDR2 FQNEAQ (reference sequence). This chain's CDR3 is CSSRETGNYNSPLHF. In DNA form, the CDR3 reads TGTTCCAGCAGAGAAACAGGGAACTATAATTCACCCCTCCACTTT.

The chain uses TRBV4-3 and TRBJ2-2; 8 bases match TRBD2. Trimming cost V 4 bases and J 4 bases; bases outside gene matches: 8. This CDR3 has 16 residues. Germline V gene data show CDR1 as LGHNA and CDR2 as YSLEER. CDR3 residues: CASSPGGAGITGELFF. CDR3 in DNA: TGCGCCAGCAGCCCCGGGGGGGCGGGGATCACCGGGGAGCTGTTTTTT.

This sequence joins TRBV5-1 and TRBJ1-6; a possible D gene is TRBD1 (6 bases). There are 15 residues in the CDR3. CDR1 and CDR2 (germline): SGHRS, YFSETQ. V was trimmed by 0 bases and J by 5 bases, leaving 9 bases between them. The CDR3 nucleotides read TGCGCCAGCAGCTTGGACAGGGTCGATAATTCACCCCTCCACTTT. Encoded protein: CASSLDRVDNSPLHF.